This paragraph covers one T cell receptor beta chain sequence. At one boundary the junction diverges from the germline segment, which might be a read error. Germline values: CDR1 SGHTA, CDR2 FQGNSA. The CDR3 has 15 amino acids. This sample is drawn from a study of blood T cell repertoires in COVID-19. TCRdb's table, derived via immunoSEQ multiplex PCR, lists solely in-frame clones and lacks some. Of approximately 47,000 clones detected, 88% appear once; the ten largest clones hold roughly 13%. The specimen sequenced was peripheral blood. The clonotype originates from a human donor with active COVID-19. The donor label of this sample is uncertain. The chain couples TRBV7-2 to TRBJ1-1, with D uncertain. The CDR3 DNA reads TGTGCCAGCAGCGCCAACAGAGTCCCGAACTCTGAAGCTTTCTTT. The encoded protein is CASSANRVPNSEAFF. The full variable domain, its missing parts supplied by reference TRBV7-2 and TRBJ1-1, is GAGVSQSPSNKVTEKGKDVELRCDPISGHTALYWYRQSLGQGLEFLIYFQGNSAPDKSGLPSDRFSAERTGGSVSTLTIQRTQQEDSAVYLCASSANRVPNSEAFFGQGTRLTVV.